The 14 T cell receptor beta chains below all came from one sample that was sequenced in a study of spatial heterogeneity in lung cancer. Study-level results: Higher tumor mutation counts went along with higher counts of expanded intratumoral alpha and beta TCRs.

Time point denoted: sample taken at primary tumor resection. TCRdb redid the calling of the 5' RACE reads with MiXCR, one entry per CDR3 protein. The data show 15,000 to 20,000 distinct CDR3 sequences, 6.2% seen once. Their antigens are not known. The sequencing used lung tumor tissue, collected at surgery. The receptors here all came from a male donor with early-stage non-small cell lung cancer.

This clonotype was seen at least ten times. Because this beta chain is a stray read in a library intended to capture alpha chains, its abundance should not be given much weight. This sequence joins TRBV10-1 and TRBJ2-1; D unclear. Germline V gene data show CDR1 as WNHNN and CDR2 as SYGVQD (reference sequence). Trimming shortened V by 1 base and J by 5 bases, and 6 bases separated the two germline ends. The CDR3 sequence is 13 residues long. The CDR3 DNA follows: TGCGCCAGCAGTGAGTTTAACGACAATGAGCAGTTCTTC. Its protein product is CASSEFNDNEQFF.

The sample holds many counts of this clonotype. Since it is a stray read in a library aimed at alpha chains, this beta chain has a size that is not meaningful. The chain joins TRBV6-5 to TRBJ1-5, with TRBD1 as a possible D gene (5 bases). V shed 5 bases and J shed 7 bases, with 15 bases lying between them. Germline lookup yields CDR1 MNHEY and CDR2 SVGAGI. The CDR3 length is 14 residues. The CDR3 sequence: CASSPLGGGQPQHF. The DNA of the CDR3 is TGTGCCAGCAGTCCCCTGGGGGGTGGGCAGCCCCAGCATTTT.

This clonotype came up a few times. Found in a library prepared for alpha chains, this beta chain is an off-target read, and its abundance has little meaning. The chain recombines TRBV4-1 with TRBJ2-7; 12 bases align to TRBD2. The CDR3 spans 16 residues. With 4 bases clipped from V and 2 bases from J, the junction kept 6 bases outside the gene matches. Per the germline V gene, CDR1 is MGHRA and CDR2 is YSYEKL. This CDR3 is CASSLQTSGGAYEQYF. Written as DNA, the CDR3 is TGCGCCAGCAGCCTCCAGACTAGCGGGGGAGCCTACGAGCAGTACTTC.

This clonotype was counted many times. This beta chain is an unintended read in a library built for alpha chains; its size means little. The V call is TRBV20-1, the J call TRBJ2-7, with D possibly being TRBD1 (6 bases). Looked up from germline, CDR1 is DFQATT and CDR2 is SNEGSKA (reference sequence). This CDR3 contains 13 residues. Trimming removed 6 bases at V and 0 bases at J, with 12 bases between. The CDR3 DNA is TGCAGTGCGGGAGACAGGAGCTCCTACGAGCAGTACTTC. Protein sequence: CSAGDRSSYEQYF.

Ten or more counts support this clonotype. A library prepared for alpha chains yielded this beta chain as an off-target read; its size is of little meaning. This rearrangement joins TRBV7-6 to TRBJ2-1; the match to TRBD2 covers 10 bases. The CDR3 runs 16 residues. Trimming cost V 3 bases and J 3 bases; bases outside gene matches: 5. Germline CDR1 is SGHVS and CDR2 is FNYEAQ. In DNA form, the CDR3 reads TGTGCCAGCAGCTTTCAAGCGGGAGGGATCTACAATGAGCAGTTCTTC. This encodes CASSFQAGGIYNEQFF.

This clonotype was recorded at least ten times. For a library built for alpha chains, this beta chain is a stray read; little rests on its size. The rearrangement joins TRBV20-1 to TRBJ1-2; D is ambiguous. V was cut by 5 bases and J by 2 bases, with 9 bases left in between. The CDR3 is made up of 12 amino acids. Per the germline V gene, CDR1 is DFQATT and CDR2 is SNEGSKA (reference sequence). CDR3 DNA sequence: TGCAGTGCTGGAGTCTCGAACTATGGCTACACCTTC. It codes for CSAGVSNYGYTF.

Details on this clonotype: The library was built for alpha chains, so this beta chain is an off-target read and its size means little. J is TRBJ2-2 and V is TRBV3-1; TRBD2 might be the D (6 bases). Germline V lookup: CDR1 LGHDT, CDR2 YNNKEL (reference sequence). CDR3 length equals 14 residues. Trimming took 3 bases from V and 4 from J, leaving 9 bases between them. The CDR3 DNA sequence: TGTGCCAGCAGCCAGGGACTGACCACCGGGGAGCTGTTTTTT. Translated, it gives CASSQGLTTGELFF.

This clonotype was found many times. Since it is a stray read in a library aimed at alpha chains, this beta chain has a size that is not meaningful. The chain recombines TRBV6-2 or TRBV6-3 with TRBJ2-6, with a weak D call TRBD2 (6 bases). The CDR3 contains 17 residues. The V gene lost 6 bases and the J gene lost 0 bases, with 15 bases spanning the gap. Germline lookup yields CDR1 MNHEY and CDR2 SVGEGT. The CDR3 nucleotides are TGTGCCAGCAGGTCCGGGGGTTACCCCTCTGGGGCCAACGTCCTGACTTTC. Translating gives CASRSGGYPSGANVLTF.

To note about this clonotype: A library prepared for alpha chains yielded this beta chain as an off-target read; its size is of little meaning. The chain links TRBV5-1 to TRBJ1-1, with D possibly being TRBD1 (5 bases). CDR1 is SGHRS and CDR2 is YFSETQ in the germline V gene. Trimming took off 3 bases at V and 1 base at J, with 10 bases between the two ends. The CDR3 runs 14 residues. The CDR3 region is CASSSGKPNTEAFF. CDR3 nucleotide sequence: TGCGCCAGCAGCTCAGGGAAACCGAACACTGAAGCTTTCTTT.

Concerning this clonotype itself: Since it is a stray read in a library aimed at alpha chains, this beta chain has a size that is not meaningful. The chain is built from TRBV4-3 and TRBJ1-5; D gene unclear. V lost 3 bases and J 5 bases, leaving 11 bases between the germline ends. Germline assignment: CDR1 LGHNA and CDR2 YSLEER. CDR3 length: 14 residues. CDR3 in DNA: TGCGCCAGCAGCCAGAGATTTCCCGATCAGCCCCAGCATTTT. Translation gives CASSQRFPDQPQHF.

This clonotype came up many times. As an off-target read in a library built for alpha chains, this beta chain has a frequency of little significance. The chain recombines TRBV7-2 with TRBJ2-3, with D uncertain. V was pared by 0 bases and J by 4 bases, with 8 bases between. Germline V CDR1 and CDR2: SGHTA, FQGNSA. CDR3 length equals 14 residues. CDR3 sequence reads: CASSLAGPPDTQYF. Here the CDR3 DNA reads TGTGCCAGCAGCTTAGCGGGCCCCCCAGATACGCAGTATTTT.

This clonotype was detected ten times or more. This beta chain is a stray read from a library made for alpha chains; its abundance is not meaningful. DNA for the CDR3: TGTGCCAGCAGTATGACAGATAACTATGGCTACACCTTC. This sequence encodes CASSMTDNYGYTF. V gene TRBV6-6 combines with J gene TRBJ1-2, with a tentative D call TRBD1 (5 bases). The V end lost 5 bases, the J end lost 1 base, and 8 bases lay between the germline ends. Germline CDR1 reads MNHNY; CDR2 reads SVGAGI (reference sequence). The CDR3 length is 13 residues.

By sample share, this clonotype is medium-sized. This beta chain is a stray read from a library made for alpha chains; its abundance is not meaningful. J is TRBJ2-1 and V is TRBV7-6, with 9 bases matching TRBD2. Germline CDR1 SGHVS, CDR2 FNYEAQ. The CDR3 is 17 residues long. Trimming at V came to 7 bases and at J to 5 bases, leaving 15 bases not matched to a gene. CDR3 sequence (DNA): TGTGCCAGCACCGCCGAGGCTAGCGGGACCTTGAACAATGAGCAGTTCTTC. Translated, it gives CASTAEASGTLNNEQFF.

This clonotype has just a few counts. Since it is a stray read in a library aimed at alpha chains, this beta chain has a size that is not meaningful. The J gene is TRBJ2-2, the V gene TRBV20-1; the match to TRBD2 covers 11 bases. This CDR3 has 15 residues. Trimming took 2 bases from V and 7 from J; bases not matched to a gene: 6. Germline V gene sequence: CDR1 DFQATT, CDR2 SNEGSKA (reference sequence). The CDR3 here is CSARTSGSLGGELFF. CDR3 in DNA: TGCAGTGCTAGAACTAGCGGGAGTCTCGGCGGGGAGCTGTTTTTT.